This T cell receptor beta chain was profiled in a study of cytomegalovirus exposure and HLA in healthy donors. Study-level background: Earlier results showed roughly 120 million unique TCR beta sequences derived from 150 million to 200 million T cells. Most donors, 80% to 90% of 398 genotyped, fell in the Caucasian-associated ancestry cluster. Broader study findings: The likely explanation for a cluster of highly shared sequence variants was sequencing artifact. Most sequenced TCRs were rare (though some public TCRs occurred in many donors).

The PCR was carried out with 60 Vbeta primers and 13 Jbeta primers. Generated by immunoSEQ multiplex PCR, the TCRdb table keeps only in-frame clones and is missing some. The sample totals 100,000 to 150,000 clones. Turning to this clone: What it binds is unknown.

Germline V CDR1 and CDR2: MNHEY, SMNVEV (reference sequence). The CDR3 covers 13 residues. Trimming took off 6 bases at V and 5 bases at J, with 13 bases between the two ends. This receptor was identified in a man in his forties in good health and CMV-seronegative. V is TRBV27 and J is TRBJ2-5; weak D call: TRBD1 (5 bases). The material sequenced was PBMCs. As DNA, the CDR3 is TGTGCCAGCAGATCAGGGTTGGTGGAGACCCAGTACTTC. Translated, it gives CASRSGLVETQYF.